This TCR beta chain was obtained from a study of blood T cell repertoires in COVID-19. Study details: Acute and convalescent COVID-19 specimens originated in the United States, Italy and Spain.

Per the original methods: Nucleated cell number was recorded as an estimate derived from reference gene primer amplification. Data came from immunoSEQ multiplex PCR; TCRdb stores just in-frame clones and leaves some out. V, J and clone size are taken as reported in that table, and D and trimming were inferred from the DNA itself. This sample carries 150,000 to 200,000 clones, more than 85% of them seen once, and the ten largest clones take over 7%. The CDR3 loop spans 15 amino acids. From germline, CDR1 is SEHNR and CDR2 FQNEAQ (reference sequence). The J segment lost 4 bases and the V segment lost 5 bases, leaving 7 bases of the junction unmatched.

The chain combines TRBV7-9 with TRBJ2-3; the match to TRBD2 covers 9 bases. This sequence originates from a woman of 80 years or more in a cohort sampled during active or convalescent COVID-19. Material for sequencing was peripheral blood. The CDR3 DNA follows: TGTGCCAGCAGCCTGTCCGTAGCGGGAGCAGATACGCAGTATTTT. Amino acid sequence: CASSLSVAGADTQYF.